Below are 29 T cell receptor beta chains sequenced from a single sample in a study of OX40 agonist ivuxolimab in advanced cancers. Sequenced by immunoSEQ multiplex PCR; TCRdb stores in-frame clones only, minus some. Here the sample spans 95,000 to 150,000 clones, 90% to 95% being singletons. Sequences were derived from CD4+ or CD8+ T cells sorted from blood, sampled in a trial of the OX40 agonist ivuxolimab. The receptors here all came from an adult with an advanced solid tumor such as melanoma, head and neck, liver or kidney cancer.

The chain combines TRBV7-3 with TRBJ2-2, with no clear D. This CDR3 spans 12 amino acids. Germline CDR1 and CDR2: SGHTA and FQGTGA. V was shortened by 2 bases and J by 6 bases, with 4 bases between the two germline ends. CDR3 nucleotides: TGTGCCAGCAGCTTAGTACCCGGGGAGCTGTTTTTT. It specifies CASSLVPGELFF.

This chain uses TRBV5-1 with TRBJ2-2; possibly TRBD2 for D (5 bases). The CDR3 totals 14 residues. Germline V CDR1 and CDR2: SGHRS, YFSETQ. The germline V and J ends were trimmed by 0 bases and 6 bases, with 9 bases remaining between them. The CDR3 sequence is CASSLGTGSGELFF. In DNA form, the CDR3 reads TGCGCCAGCAGCTTGGGGACGGGATCCGGGGAGCTGTTTTTT.

The chain recombines TRBV19 with TRBJ2-7; unclear D gene. The germline CDR1 and CDR2 sequences are LNHDA and SQIVND (reference sequence). This CDR3 spans 15 amino acids. V lost 5 bases to trimming and J lost 4 bases, with 18 bases between them. The CDR3: CASSPDPSSYYEQYF. The CDR3 nucleotides read TGTGCCAGTAGTCCCGACCCCTCAAGCTATTACGAGCAGTACTTC. The variable domain in full, completed from reference TRBV19 and TRBJ2-7, reads DGGITQSPKYLFRKEGQNVTLSCEQNLNHDAMYWYRQDPGQGLRLIYYSQIVNDFQKGDIAEGYSVSREKKESFPLTVTSAQKNPTAFYLCASSPDPSSYYEQYFGPGTRLTVT.

The CDR3 spells CASNGDRGNTIYF. The CDR3 coding sequence is TGTGCCAGCAATGGGGACAGGGGAAACACCATATATTTT. The chain carries TRBV11-2 and TRBJ1-3; TRBD1 matches at 8 bases. The CDR3 is 13 amino acids. V lost 7 bases, J lost 4 bases, and 3 bases stayed unmatched. Germline V gene data show CDR1 as SGHAT and CDR2 as FQNNGV.

The chain has TRBV7-3 and TRBJ2-2; 11 positions match TRBD2. The junction had 2 bases not matched to a gene; V was cut back by 4 bases and J by 4 bases. This CDR3 has 15 residues. CDR1 SGHTA and CDR2 FQGTGA come from the germline V gene. CDR3 residues: CASSWGTSGTGELFF. In DNA form, the CDR3 reads TGTGCCAGCAGCTGGGGGACTAGCGGCACCGGGGAGCTGTTTTTT.

The chain is built from TRBV5-1 and TRBJ2-1; the match to TRBD2 covers 8 bases. Germline trimming cut 8 bases from V and 7 bases from J; bases unmatched to any gene: 8. Germline-derived CDR1 and CDR2 are SGHRS and YFSETQ. CDR3 length: 13 residues. CDR3 bases: TGCGCCAGTTCGGGGGGGCCGCGGAATGAGCAGTTCTTC. This translates into CASSGGPRNEQFF. Full variable domain (remainder filled in from reference TRBV5-1 and TRBJ2-1): KAGVTQTPRYLIKTRGQQVTLSCSPISGHRSVSWYQQTPGQGLQFLFEYFSETQRNKGNFPGRFSGRQFSNSRSEMNVSTLELGDSALYLCASSGGPRNEQFFGPGTRLTVL.

The chain joins TRBV7-2 to TRBJ2-2, with D possibly TRBD1 on 6 matching bases. This CDR3 has 13 amino acids. Trimming cost V 10 bases and J 4 bases, with 13 bases left between them. Germline CDR1 SGHTA, CDR2 FQGNSA. The CDR3 loop reads CATKQGLTGELFF. The CDR3 DNA sequence: TGTGCCACTAAACAGGGTCTCACCGGGGAGCTGTTTTTT.

The chain combines TRBV6-1 with TRBJ2-3, with 11 bases aligning to TRBD2. Trimming took 3 bases from V and 5 from J; bases not matched to a gene: 4. In germline, CDR1 is MNHNS, CDR2 SASEGT. The CDR3 sequence is 15 residues long. In DNA form, the CDR3 reads TGTGCCAGCAGTGATTTAGCGGGAGGGGGAGATACGCAGTATTTT. It encodes CASSDLAGGGDTQYF.

V is TRBV28 and J is TRBJ1-2, with D uncertain. V was cut by 6 bases and J by 6 bases, with 17 bases left in between. The CDR3 spans 14 residues. Per the germline V gene, CDR1 is MDHEN and CDR2 is SYDVKM. CDR3 region: CASRPPHRSNGYTF. For the CDR3, the DNA is TGTGCCAGCAGACCCCCGCACCGCAGTAATGGCTACACCTTC.

This chain connects TRBV7-9 to TRBJ1-4, with a weak D call TRBD1 (5 bases). The V end was cut by 7 bases, the J end by 6 bases, with 15 bases between. Per the germline V gene, CDR1 is SEHNR and CDR2 is FQNEAQ (reference sequence). This CDR3 region has 14 residues. The CDR3 sequence is CASTSGGADEKLFF. The CDR3 DNA sequence: TGTGCCAGCACCTCTGGAGGGGCGGATGAAAAACTGTTTTTT.

For this clone: The sample contains more than one DNA sequence encoding this CDR3. This rearrangement joins TRBV7-2 to TRBJ2-5; D may be TRBD1 or TRBD2 (5 bases each). Deletions cut 1 base from V and 2 bases from J, with 8 bases between. The CDR3 has 14 amino acids. The germline V gene has CDR1 SGHTA and CDR2 FQGNSA. This CDR3 is CASSLGGAQETQYF. DNA for the CDR3: TGTGCCAGCAGCTTAGGAGGGGCACAAGAGACCCAGTACTTC.

The chain is built from TRBV28 and TRBJ2-5; TRBD2 matches at 8 bases. The CDR3 spans 17 residues. CDR1 and CDR2 (germline): MDHEN, SYDVKM. The J segment lost 4 bases and the V segment lost 9 bases, leaving 19 bases of the junction unmatched. The CDR3 spells CASRPEPGRALGETQYF. As DNA, the CDR3 is TGTGCCAGTCGGCCTGAGCCCGGGAGGGCCCTCGGAGAGACCCAGTACTTC.

The V gene is TRBV18, the J gene TRBJ1-5; possibly TRBD1 for D (5 bases). The CDR3 sequence is 13 residues long. Trimming stripped 4 bases from V and 7 bases from J, with 11 bases between. CDR1 and CDR2 from the germline V gene are KGHSH and LQKENI. This chain's CDR3 is CASSQGLEQPQHF. The CDR3 coding sequence is TGTGCCAGCTCACAGGGGCTAGAACAGCCCCAGCATTTT.

The J gene is TRBJ1-3, the V gene TRBV7-9; D ambiguous. Between the trimmed V and J ends, which lost 5 bases and 1 base, there was a span of 15 bases. The germline V gene encodes CDR1 SEHNR and CDR2 FQNEAQ (reference sequence). The CDR3 runs to 16 residues. CDR3 in DNA: TGTGCCAGCAGCCCCCGCGGTCGTGGATCTGGAAACACCATATATTTT. Translated: CASSPRGRGSGNTIYF.

The V call is TRBV5-1, the J call TRBJ2-7; possibly TRBD2 for D (5 bases). The V end was cut by 0 bases, the J end by 0 bases, with 10 bases between. Germline V gene lookup returns CDR1 SGHRS and CDR2 YFSETQ. This CDR3 is built from 15 residues. The CDR3 region has the DNA TGCGCCAGCAGCTTGGTTTTAGGGAGCTCCTACGAGCAGTACTTC. Residues: CASSLVLGSSYEQYF. The variable domain in full, with the rest retrieved from reference TRBV5-1 and TRBJ2-7, is KAGVTQTPRYLIKTRGQQVTLSCSPISGHRSVSWYQQTPGQGLQFLFEYFSETQRNKGNFPGRFSGRQFSNSRSEMNVSTLELGDSALYLCASSLVLGSSYEQYFGPGTRLTVT.

This clone was counted a few times. The gene calls are TRBV4-1 and TRBJ2-1; 8 positions agree with TRBD2. The CDR3 length is 16 residues. Germline loops: CDR1 MGHRA, CDR2 YSYEKL. After removal of 0 bases from V and 3 bases from J, the junction contained 4 bases not matched to a gene. The CDR3 here is CASSQDPGRGYNEQFF. The CDR3 nucleotides read TGCGCCAGCAGCCAAGATCCCGGGAGGGGCTACAATGAGCAGTTCTTC.

The genes are TRBV4-2 and TRBJ2-1; TRBD2 is a possible D gene (6 bases). The CDR3 is 14 amino acids. The germline V gene has CDR1 LGHNA and CDR2 YNFKEQ. V was trimmed by 7 bases and J by 7 bases, leaving 17 bases between them. In DNA form, the CDR3 reads TGTGCCAGCACCCCTGGAGGGAGTCAGAATGAGCAGTTCTTC. Protein: CASTPGGSQNEQFF.

J is TRBJ1-1 and V is TRBV18; 12 nucleotides match TRBD1. V was clipped by 1 base and J by 7 bases; unmatched bases: 4. The CDR3 extends over 15 amino acids. Germline CDR1 and CDR2: KGHSH and LQKENI. CDR3 residues: CASSPQGTGGNEAFF. The DNA for the CDR3 is TGTGCCAGCTCACCACAGGGGACAGGGGGCAATGAAGCTTTCTTT.

V is TRBV6-6 and J is TRBJ2-7; 8 bases match TRBD2. In germline, CDR1 is MNHNY, CDR2 SVGAGI (reference sequence). The CDR3 is 15 amino acids. V was clipped by 8 bases and J by 3 bases; unmatched bases: 12. CDR3 nucleotides: TGTGCCAGCCATTCAGAGGGCGGGAGGAACTACGAGCAGTACTTC. Translated: CASHSEGGRNYEQYF.

The rearrangement links TRBV6-1 to TRBJ2-1; D call uncertain. V dropped 4 bases and J dropped 5 bases, with 12 bases sitting between them. The CDR3 spans 14 residues. Germline CDR1 reads MNHNS; CDR2 reads SASEGT. DNA of the CDR3: TGTGCCAGCAGTGTTAAGGTCGTTCACAATGAGCAGTTCTTC. Its translation: CASSVKVVHNEQFF.

The CDR3 sequence is CASSLTSGTGGELFF. The CDR3 DNA sequence: TGTGCCAGCAGCTTGACTAGCGGGACGGGCGGGGAGCTGTTTTTT. The gene calls are TRBV11-3 and TRBJ2-2, with 11 bases that match TRBD2. CDR1 and CDR2 from the germline V gene are SGHNT and YENEEA. The junction had 4 bases not matched to a gene; V was cut back by 3 bases and J by 7 bases. The CDR3 totals 15 residues. Full variable domain (rest looked up from reference TRBV11-3 and TRBJ2-2): EAGVVQSPRYKIIEKKQPVAFWCNPISGHNTLYWYLQNLGQGPELLIRYENEEAVDDSQLPKDRFSAERLKGVDSTLKIQPAELGDSAVYLCASSLTSGTGGELFFGEGSRLTVL.

The rearrangement joins TRBV28 to TRBJ1-6; no clear D. Between the trimmed V and J ends, which lost 7 bases and 7 bases, there was a span of 17 bases. The length of the CDR3 is 15 residues. Germline CDR1 reads MDHEN; CDR2 reads SYDVKM. The CDR3 protein is CASTPGTASNSPLHF. CDR3 in DNA: TGTGCCAGCACCCCCGGAACGGCCTCGAATTCACCCCTCCACTTT.

The chain uses TRBV6-6 and TRBJ2-7, with 7 positions matching TRBD1. The junction had 8 bases not matched to a gene; V was cut back by 4 bases and J by 2 bases. Germline V gives CDR1 MNHNY, CDR2 SVGAGI (reference sequence). This CDR3 is built from 15 residues. CDR3 region: CASSSPGTVPYEQYF. The CDR3 DNA reads TGTGCCAGCAGTTCCCCCGGGACAGTACCCTACGAGCAGTACTTC.

This chain joins TRBV6-6 and TRBJ2-7; D could derive from TRBD1 or TRBD2 (5 bases each). Germline-derived CDR1 and CDR2 are MNHNY and SVGAGI (reference sequence). The germline V and J ends were trimmed by 10 bases and 3 bases, with 16 bases remaining between them. The CDR3 is 13 residues long. The CDR3 DNA follows: TGTGCCACCTCAACCGGGACGAACTACGAGCAGTACTTC. Its protein is CATSTGTNYEQYF.

This clone was observed a single time. The chain joins TRBV28 to TRBJ1-1, with D possibly TRBD1 on 6 matching bases. Germline CDR1 reads MDHEN; CDR2 reads SYDVKM. V was cut by 5 bases and J by 5 bases, with 12 bases left in between. The CDR3 runs 13 residues. This CDR3 reads CASSRQDGTEAFF. The CDR3 DNA is TGTGCCAGCAGTAGACAGGATGGGACTGAAGCTTTCTTT.

In this sample, this clone turned up once. The V call is TRBV19, the J call TRBJ2-5; no clear D. V lost 5 bases, J lost 7 bases, and 20 bases lay in between. Germline V lookup: CDR1 LNHDA, CDR2 SQIVND (reference sequence). This CDR3 region has 15 residues. This chain's CDR3 is CASSGLRVAPGTQYF. The CDR3 DNA reads as TGTGCCAGTAGTGGGCTTCGTGTAGCCCCAGGGACCCAGTACTTC.

The gene calls are TRBV7-9 and TRBJ1-1, with 9 nucleotides matching TRBD1. V dropped 5 bases and J dropped 4; count of bases not matched to a gene: 11. This CDR3 region has 16 residues. CDR1 is SEHNR, CDR2 FQNEAQ, per germline (reference sequence). CDR3 DNA sequence: TGTGCCAGCAGCCTCGGCCGACAGGGGGGAGGCACTGAAGCTTTCTTT. It codes for CASSLGRQGGGTEAFF.

This sequence joins TRBV4-1 and TRBJ1-6; possible D gene TRBD1, 5 bases. Looked up from germline, CDR1 is MGHRA and CDR2 is YSYEKL. V dropped 0 bases and J dropped 11 bases, with 14 bases sitting between them. CDR3 size: 15 residues. The CDR3 DNA follows: TGCGCCAGCAGCCAAGATTCAGGGAATCGTCCACCCCTCCACTTT. Translation: CASSQDSGNRPPLHF.

The V call is TRBV6-6, the J call TRBJ2-3; D unresolved. This CDR3 is built from 10 residues. V gave up 4 bases and J gave up 11 bases, with 7 bases separating them. Germline V lookup: CDR1 MNHNY, CDR2 SVGAGI (reference sequence). DNA for the CDR3: TGTGCCAGCAGTTCCTTCCGGCAGTATTTT. Its translation is CASSSFRQYF.